This paragraph reports one T cell receptor beta chain. Synthesis of TCR beta cDNA was carried out from 450 to 650 ng total RNA with a constant-region primer. Three nested multiplex PCR rounds of slightly modified ARM-PCR generated TCR beta libraries. One entry per CDR3 protein results from TCRdb running MiXCR on the multiplex PCR reads. The profile shows 300,000 to 350,000 distinct CDR3 sequences, around three fifths of them singletons. Unsorted whole blood supplied the RNA, and germline DNA was extracted too. Before any surgery took place, four milliliters of peripheral blood were collected. This sample is drawn from a study of tumor-infiltrating lymphocytes in primary liver carcinoma. On the study more broadly: Tissue type made little difference to sample yields of roughly 3.65 to 7.13 million productive TCRbeta reads.

Source material: peripheral blood. The receptor's source is a woman in her twenties or thirties with primary liver carcinoma and hepatitis B virus infection.

This chain's CDR3 is CASSRTGDVGPQHF. CDR3 sequence (DNA): TGTGCCAGCAGTCGGACAGGGGACGTCGGGCCCCAGCATTTT. The genes are TRBV12-3 or TRBV12-4 and TRBJ1-5; TRBD1 matches at 9 bases. CDR3 length: 14 residues. The trim removed 5 bases at V and 9 bases at J, leaving 8 bases unmatched.